This T cell receptor beta chain was documented in a study of PD-L1 blockade in urothelial cancer. The overall study: Atezolizumab 1,200 mg was given intravenously every 3 weeks, starting 2014.

Produced via immunoSEQ multiplex PCR; TCRdb's table is partial and in-frame only. The sample contains 35,000 to 45,000 clones, around 90% of which appear only once. The time point here: peripheral blood 6 weeks after treatment start. Trimming shortened V by 5 bases and J by 0 bases, and 11 bases separated the two germline ends. Germline assignment: CDR1 SQVTM and CDR2 ANQGSEA. The CDR3 covers 14 residues. This sequence joins TRBV29-1 and TRBJ1-3, with D possibly TRBD1 on 5 matching bases. Sequencing used PBMCs, obtained around atezolizumab (anti-PD-L1) treatment. This TCR came from a man between 70 and 80 years old with urothelial cancer. This CDR3 reads CSVSVGDSGNTIYF. As DNA, the CDR3 is TGCAGCGTTTCGGTAGGGGACTCTGGAAACACCATATATTTT.